Listed here is a single T cell receptor (beta chain). CDR1 is SQVTM and CDR2 is ANQGSEA in the germline V gene. There are 16 residues in the CDR3. The V gene end was trimmed by 6 bases and the J gene end by 3 bases; junction bases not matched to a gene: 12. The sample comes from a study of shared clonotypes between healthy human individuals. Sequencing was performed with immunoSEQ multiplex PCR; in TCRdb, only in-frame clones are kept and a portion is missing. This sample has about 1,500,000 clones, with roughly 96% found just once. Sequencing was performed on naive CD4+ T cells sorted from blood. Documented subset: CD45RA+ positively selected. This chain joins TRBV29-1 and TRBJ2-5; 11 bases align to TRBD2. The receptor comes from a man aged 25-45 years in good health. The CDR3 nucleotides read TGCAGCGTCGACCAATCACTAGCGGGAGTGGAAGAGACCCAGTACTTC. It specifies CSVDQSLAGVEETQYF.